Listed below are T cell receptor beta chains from one sample, sequenced in a study of cytomegalovirus exposure and HLA in healthy donors. Clones were read by immunoSEQ multiplex PCR, and TCRdb kept only the in-frame ones, dropping some. The ten most abundant clones cover under 0.7% of a sample with under 130,000 clones. Sequencing was performed on PBMCs. The origin of the receptors is a man aged 50-60 years in good health and CMV-seronegative. Each CDR3 is given with its conserved first and last residue. D genes are given only for firm matches.

j_call	v_call	d_call	cdr3_aa	cdr3_nt
TRBJ2-7	TRBV7-8	TRBD2	CASSPPGGEQYF	TGTGCCAGCAGCCCGCCCGGGGGGGAGCAGTACTTC
TRBJ1-1	TRBV5-1	-	CASSFGTGENTEAFF	TGCGCCAGCAGCTTCGGTACGGGGGAGAACACTGAAGCTTTCTTT
TRBJ1-1	TRBV7-2	-	CASSLEWGPSTEAFF	TGTGCCAGCAGCTTAGAATGGGGGCCGAGCACTGAAGCTTTCTTT
TRBJ1-1	TRBV7-9	-	CASRLGGVAFF	TGTGCCAGCAGGCTCGGCGGGGTGGCTTTCTTT
TRBJ2-3	TRBV5-4	-	CASSSSFSDTQYF	TGTGCCAGCAGCTCCTCCTTCTCGGATACGCAGTATTTT
TRBJ2-7	TRBV9	-	CASSVLPGEGEQYF	TGTGCCAGCAGCGTATTACCAGGGGAGGGCGAGCAGTACTTC
TRBJ2-7	TRBV27	-	CASSSGDEQYF	TGTGCCAGCAGTTCCGGGGACGAGCAGTACTTC
TRBJ1-1	TRBV5-1	TRBD1	CASRVSRDRTNTEAFF	TGCGCCAGCAGGGTAAGCCGGGACAGGACGAACACTGAAGCTTTCTTT
TRBJ2-5	TRBV29-1	-	CSARGEGETQYF	TGCAGCGCCAGAGGTGAGGGAGAGACCCAGTACTTC
TRBJ1-2	TRBV6-5	TRBD1	CASSYSSGQVYYGYTF	TGTGCCAGCAGTTACTCTTCGGGACAGGTCTACTATGGCTACACCTTC
TRBJ2-3	TRBV7-9	TRBD2	CASGPSWEGNTDTQYF	TGTGCCAGCGGGCCTTCGTGGGAGGGTAATACAGATACGCAGTATTTT
TRBJ2-3	TRBV9	-	CASSHSEYSTDTQYF	TGTGCCAGCAGTCATAGCGAATATAGCACAGATACGCAGTATTTT
TRBJ2-1	TRBV9	-	CASSVVSGSSNEQFF	TGTGCCAGCAGCGTAGTTTCGGGGTCCTCAAATGAGCAGTTCTTC
TRBJ1-5	TRBV2	TRBD1	CASSVGQVWNQPQHF	TGTGCCAGCAGTGTGGGACAGGTTTGGAATCAGCCCCAGCATTTT
TRBJ1-5	TRBV5-1	-	CASSLGPLDSHRQPQHF	TGCGCCAGCAGCTTGGGACCCCTCGACAGCCACAGGCAGCCCCAGCATTTT
TRBJ1-2	TRBV29-1	TRBD1	CSVLLRGVRGNYGYTF	TGCAGCGTCCTCCTCAGGGGGGTACGAGGCAACTATGGCTACACCTTC
TRBJ2-5	TRBV19	TRBD2	CASSSLAGQETQYF	TGTGCCAGTAGTTCATTAGCGGGTCAAGAGACCCAGTACTTC
TRBJ1-1	TRBV7-9	-	CASTPGTEAFF	TGTGCCAGCACCCCGGGAACTGAAGCTTTCTTT
TRBJ2-1	TRBV29-1	TRBD1	CSARNKTGTGAYNEQFF	TGCAGCGCCCGAAATAAAACCGGGACAGGTGCCTACAATGAGCAGTTCTTC
TRBJ1-2	TRBV5-1	-	CASSLAAGDGYTF	TGCGCCAGCAGCTTGGCCGCGGGAGATGGCTACACCTTC
TRBJ1-2	TRBV5-1	TRBD1	CASSLATGEGYTF	TGCGCCAGCAGCTTGGCGACAGGGGAGGGCTACACCTTC
TRBJ2-7	TRBV5-1	TRBD1	CASSEGQQRSYEQYF	TGCGCCAGCAGCGAGGGACAGCAACGCTCCTACGAGCAGTACTTC
TRBJ2-5	TRBV11-3	TRBD1	CASSLDKGGQGLWTQYF	TGTGCCAGCAGCTTAGATAAGGGAGGACAGGGGCTGTGGACCCAGTACTTC
TRBJ2-4	TRBV7-8	-	CASSSDRSGIQYF	TGTGCCAGCAGCTCGGACCGGAGCGGCATTCAGTACTTC
TRBJ2-2	TRBV28	-	CASRGGSGELFF	TGTGCCAGCCGGGGTGGGTCCGGGGAGCTGTTTTTT
TRBJ1-1	TRBV5-1	TRBD1	CASSLGTGNTEAFF	TGCGCCAGCAGCTTAGGGACAGGGAACACTGAAGCTTTCTTT
TRBJ2-7	TRBV6-1	TRBD1	CASRTGQGFPYEQYF	TGTGCCAGCAGAACAGGACAGGGCTTTCCCTACGAGCAGTACTTC
TRBJ2-1	TRBV6-6	-	CASARGSSYNEQFF	TGTGCCAGCGCTAGGGGGAGCTCCTACAATGAGCAGTTCTTC
TRBJ1-6	TRBV4-3	-	CASSQRDSTPLHF	TGCGCCAGCAGCCAACGTGACAGTACACCCCTCCACTTT
TRBJ2-1	TRBV5-1	TRBD2	CASSVPGLGNNEQFF	TGCGCCAGCAGCGTACCGGGACTAGGGAACAATGAGCAGTTCTTC
TRBJ1-2	TRBV9	-	CASSGALAQGQVYGYTF	TGTGCCAGCAGCGGCGCCCTTGCCCAGGGTCAGGTATATGGCTACACCTTC
TRBJ2-7	TRBV9	-	CASSVDVGGASYEQYF	TGTGCCAGCAGCGTAGACGTCGGGGGAGCCTCCTACGAGCAGTACTTC
TRBJ2-5	TRBV18	-	CASSPLQETQYF	TGTGCCAGCTCACCACTTCAGGAGACCCAGTACTTC
TRBJ2-7	TRBV7-2	TRBD2	CASSLAGGNYEQYF	TGTGCCAGCAGCTTAGCGGGAGGGAACTACGAGCAGTACTTC
TRBJ1-5	TRBV18	TRBD1	CASSPINRGQGQPQHF	TGTGCCAGCTCACCGATTAACAGGGGGCAGGGTCAGCCCCAGCATTTT
TRBJ2-2	TRBV14	TRBD1	CASSHRTGLRTGELFF	TGTGCCAGCAGCCATCGGACAGGGTTGAGGACCGGGGAGCTGTTTTTT
TRBJ2-7	TRBV27	-	CASSLAGFYEQYF	TGTGCCAGCAGTTTGGCGGGGTTTTACGAGCAGTACTTC
TRBJ1-1	TRBV5-4	TRBD1	CASSTRTGNTEAFF	TGTGCCAGCAGCACCCGGACAGGGAACACTGAAGCTTTCTTT
TRBJ1-5	TRBV30	TRBD1	CAWDRGNSNQPQHF	TGTGCCTGGGACAGGGGTAATAGCAATCAGCCCCAGCATTTT
TRBJ1-5	TRBV5-6	TRBD1	CASSSGQGGNQPQHF	TGTGCCAGCAGCTCAGGACAGGGAGGTAATCAGCCCCAGCATTTT
TRBJ2-7	TRBV2	-	CASRRSGLSYEQYF	TGTGCCAGCAGGCGGAGCGGGCTGTCCTACGAGCAGTACTTC
TRBJ1-2	TRBV15	-	CATSGTADYGYTF	TGTGCCACCAGCGGTACAGCCGACTATGGCTACACCTTC
TRBJ1-1	TRBV7-2	-	CASRAGWTEAFF	TGTGCCAGCAGGGCGGGTTGGACTGAAGCTTTCTTT
TRBJ1-4	TRBV19	-	CASRGVDSTNEKLFF	TGTGCCAGTAGAGGGGTGGATTCAACTAATGAAAAACTGTTTTTT
TRBJ2-1	TRBV7-2	-	CASSSLAGGQFF	TGTGCCAGCAGCTCCCTAGCTGGAGGGCAGTTCTTC
TRBJ2-7	TRBV7-9	-	CASSSTRNPYEQYF	TGTGCCAGCAGCTCCACCAGAAACCCCTACGAGCAGTACTTC
TRBJ2-3	TRBV19	TRBD2	CASSIDRTSGRHTQYF	TGTGCCAGTAGTATAGATAGGACTAGCGGGAGGCATACGCAGTATTTT
TRBJ1-5	TRBV27	-	CASSLSRYQPQHF	TGTGCCAGCAGTTTATCGAGGTATCAGCCCCAGCATTTT
TRBJ1-1	TRBV7-2	TRBD1	CASSSDRETEAFF	TGTGCCAGCAGCTCCGACAGGGAGACTGAAGCTTTCTTT
TRBJ2-3	TRBV5-3	-	CARSLVLFSGVLGDTQYF	TGTGCCAGAAGCTTGGTCCTCTTTTCGGGAGTGTTGGGAGATACGCAGTATTTT
TRBJ2-3	TRBV4-1	-	CATSLMSTDTQYF	TGCGCGACCAGCCTAATGAGCACAGATACGCAGTATTTT
TRBJ1-2	TRBV6-5	-	CASSYSAGNLGYTF	TGTGCCAGCAGTTACTCCGCAGGGAATCTCGGCTACACCTTC
TRBJ2-1	TRBV7-9	TRBD2	CASSRRLAGYNEQFF	TGTGCCAGCAGCCGACGACTAGCGGGGTACAATGAGCAGTTCTTC
TRBJ1-1	TRBV18	-	CASSGAGGKNTEAFF	TGTGCCAGCTCAGGAGCGGGTGGAAAGAACACTGAAGCTTTCTTT